Listed here is a single TCR beta chain. This sample was included in a study of CD8+ T cells in alopecia areata. Reverse transcribed after extraction, RNA yielded cDNA as the sequencing template. Clones were read by immunoSEQ multiplex PCR, and TCRdb kept only the in-frame ones, dropping some. The sample holds 150,000 or so clones, roughly 50% seen once. With V trimmed by 0 bases and J by 2 bases, 8 bases remained unmatched. There are 17 residues in the CDR3. Germline V CDR1 and CDR2: KGHSH, LQKENI. The TCR was taken from a human donor with alopecia areata. Sequenced material: CD4+ T cells sorted from blood. The V and J genes are TRBV18 and TRBJ2-5; 8 bases agree with TRBD2. The CDR3 coding sequence is TGTGCCAGCTCACCACCTATACGGGAGGGCCGACAAGAGACCCAGTACTTC. This codes for CASSPPIREGRQETQYF.